This T cell receptor beta chain was profiled in a study of beta chain features in type 1 diabetes. Study findings and constraints: All four CD4+ subsets of Type 1 diabetes patients contained TCRB CDR3s that were moderately but significantly shorter.

Concerning this clone: Its antigen is still unknown.

As every portion of the isolated RNA was reverse transcribed, the sequencing read expressed TCRB transcripts. The method was immunoSEQ multiplex PCR; TCRdb's version includes in-frame clones alone and lacks a portion of them. The repertoire has 350,000 to 400,000 clones, over 13% of them found once; the top ten carry about 0.019%. CDR1 and CDR2 (germline): SGHRS, YFSETQ. The trim removed 5 bases at V and 4 bases at J, leaving 7 bases unmatched. The CDR3 covers 14 residues. The specimen was naive CD4+ T cells from blood. This receptor was taken from a woman in her late teens or twenties in good health. This chain uses TRBV5-1 with TRBJ1-1; 8 bases fit TRBD1. The CDR3 sequence: CASSSGGGRTEAFF. The CDR3 nucleotides read TGCGCCAGCAGTTCAGGGGGCGGGCGCACTGAAGCTTTCTTT.